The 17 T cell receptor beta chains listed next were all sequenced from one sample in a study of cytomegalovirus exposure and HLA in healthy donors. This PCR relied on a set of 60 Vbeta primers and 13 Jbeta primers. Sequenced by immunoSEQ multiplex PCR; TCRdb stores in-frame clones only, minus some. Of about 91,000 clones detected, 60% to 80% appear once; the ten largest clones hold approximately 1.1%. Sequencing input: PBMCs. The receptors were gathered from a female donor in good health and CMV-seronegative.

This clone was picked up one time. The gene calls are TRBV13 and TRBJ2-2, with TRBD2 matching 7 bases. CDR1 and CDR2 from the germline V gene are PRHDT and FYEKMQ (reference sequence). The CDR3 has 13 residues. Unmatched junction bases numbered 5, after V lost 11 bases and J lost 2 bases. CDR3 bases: TGTGCCGGGGGGGACCTCAACACCGGGGAGCTGTTTTTT. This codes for CAGGDLNTGELFF.

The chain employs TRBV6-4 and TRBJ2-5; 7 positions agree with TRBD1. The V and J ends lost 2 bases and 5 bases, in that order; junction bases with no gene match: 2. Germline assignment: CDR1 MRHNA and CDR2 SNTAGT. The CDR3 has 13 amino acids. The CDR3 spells CASSDRGQETQYF. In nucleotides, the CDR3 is TGTGCCAGCAGTGACAGGGGGCAGGAGACCCAGTACTTC.

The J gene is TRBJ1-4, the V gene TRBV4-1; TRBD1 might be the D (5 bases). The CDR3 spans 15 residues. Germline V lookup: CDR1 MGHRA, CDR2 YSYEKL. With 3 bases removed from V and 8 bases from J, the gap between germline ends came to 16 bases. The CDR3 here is CASSHLTVSWEKLFF. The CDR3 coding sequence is TGCGCCAGCAGCCACTTGACAGTGTCTTGGGAAAAACTGTTTTTT.

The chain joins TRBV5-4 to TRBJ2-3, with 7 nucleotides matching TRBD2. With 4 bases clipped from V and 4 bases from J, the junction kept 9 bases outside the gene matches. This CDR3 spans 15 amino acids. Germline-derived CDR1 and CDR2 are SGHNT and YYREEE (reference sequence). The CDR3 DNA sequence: TGTGCCAGCAGCCCCCGAACGGGGAGGGCAGATACGCAGTATTTT. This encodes CASSPRTGRADTQYF.

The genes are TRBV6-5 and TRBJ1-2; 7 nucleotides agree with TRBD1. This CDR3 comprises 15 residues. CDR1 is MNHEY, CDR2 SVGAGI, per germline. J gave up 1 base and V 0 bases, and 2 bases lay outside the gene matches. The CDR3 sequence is CASSYSGTVNYGYTF. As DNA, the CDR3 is TGTGCCAGCAGTTACTCGGGGACAGTTAACTATGGCTACACCTTC.

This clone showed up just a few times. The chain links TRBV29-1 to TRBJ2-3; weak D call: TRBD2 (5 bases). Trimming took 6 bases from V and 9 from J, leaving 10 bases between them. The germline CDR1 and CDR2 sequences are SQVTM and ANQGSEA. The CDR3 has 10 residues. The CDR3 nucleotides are TGCAGCGTATCGCGGGTGACGCAGTATTTT. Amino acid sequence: CSVSRVTQYF.

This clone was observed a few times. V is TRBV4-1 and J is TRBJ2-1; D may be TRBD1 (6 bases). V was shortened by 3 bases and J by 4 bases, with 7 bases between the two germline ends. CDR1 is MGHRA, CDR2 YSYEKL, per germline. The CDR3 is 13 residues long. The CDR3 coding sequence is TGCGCCAGCAGCCAGAGGGGGTACAATGAGCAGTTCTTC. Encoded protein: CASSQRGYNEQFF.

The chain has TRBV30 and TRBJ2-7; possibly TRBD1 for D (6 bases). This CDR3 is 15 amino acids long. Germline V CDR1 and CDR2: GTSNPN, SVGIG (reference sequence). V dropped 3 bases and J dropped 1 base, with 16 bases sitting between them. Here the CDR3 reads CAWSPIGQHSYEQYF. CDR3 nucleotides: TGTGCCTGGAGCCCCATCGGACAGCATTCCTACGAGCAGTACTTC.

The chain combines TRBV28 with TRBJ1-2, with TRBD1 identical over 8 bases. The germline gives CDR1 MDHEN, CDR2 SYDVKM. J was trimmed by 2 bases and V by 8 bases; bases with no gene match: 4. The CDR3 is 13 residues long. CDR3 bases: TGTGCCAGCTGGACAGGGTCCAACTATGGCTACACCTTC. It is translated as CASWTGSNYGYTF.

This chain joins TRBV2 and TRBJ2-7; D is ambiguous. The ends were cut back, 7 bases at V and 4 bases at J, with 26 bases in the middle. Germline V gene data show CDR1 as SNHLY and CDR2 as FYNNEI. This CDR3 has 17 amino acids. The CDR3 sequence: CASKSLQSFVATYEQYF. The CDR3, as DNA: TGTGCCAGCAAGTCACTTCAGTCCTTCGTTGCGACATACGAGCAGTACTTC.

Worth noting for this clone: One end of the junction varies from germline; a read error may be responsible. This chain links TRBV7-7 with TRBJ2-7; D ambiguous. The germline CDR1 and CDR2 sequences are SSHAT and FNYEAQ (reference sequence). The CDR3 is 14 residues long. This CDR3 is CASKLSPEAYEQYF. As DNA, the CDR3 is TGTGCTAGCAAGCTGAGCCCCGAGGCCTACGAGCAGTACTTC. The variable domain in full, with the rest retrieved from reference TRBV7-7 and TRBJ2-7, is GAGVSQSPRYKVTKRGQDVTLRCDPISSHATLYWYQQALGQGPEFLTYFNYEAQPDKSGLPSDRFSAERPEGSISTLTIQRTEQRDSAMYRCASKLSPEAYEQYFGPGTRLTVT.

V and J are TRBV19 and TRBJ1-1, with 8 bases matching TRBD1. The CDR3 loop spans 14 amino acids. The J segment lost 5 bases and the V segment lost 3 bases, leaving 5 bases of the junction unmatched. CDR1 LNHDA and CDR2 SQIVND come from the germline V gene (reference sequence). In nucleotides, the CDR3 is TGTGCCAGTAGTATCGTGACAGGGGTGACTGAAGCTTTCTTT. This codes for CASSIVTGVTEAFF.

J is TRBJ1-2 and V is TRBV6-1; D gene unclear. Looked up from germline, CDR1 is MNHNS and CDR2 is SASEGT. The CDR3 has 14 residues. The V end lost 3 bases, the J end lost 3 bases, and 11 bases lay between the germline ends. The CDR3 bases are TGTGCCAGCAGTGATCTCGCGAGGGACTATGGCTACACCTTC. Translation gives CASSDLARDYGYTF.

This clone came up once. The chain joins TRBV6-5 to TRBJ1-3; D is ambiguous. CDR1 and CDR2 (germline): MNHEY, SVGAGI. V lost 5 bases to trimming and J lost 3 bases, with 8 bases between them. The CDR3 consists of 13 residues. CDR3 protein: CASSGGIGNTIYF. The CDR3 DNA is TGTGCCAGCAGTGGCGGGATTGGAAACACCATATATTTT.

CDR3 loop: CAIGRDEQFF. The CDR3 bases are TGTGCCATTGGGCGGGATGAGCAGTTCTTC. The V call is TRBV10-3, the J call TRBJ2-1, with D perhaps TRBD2 (5 bases). CDR1 is ENHRY, CDR2 SYGVKD, per germline. V shed 9 bases and J shed 8 bases, with 8 bases lying between them. The CDR3 covers 10 residues.

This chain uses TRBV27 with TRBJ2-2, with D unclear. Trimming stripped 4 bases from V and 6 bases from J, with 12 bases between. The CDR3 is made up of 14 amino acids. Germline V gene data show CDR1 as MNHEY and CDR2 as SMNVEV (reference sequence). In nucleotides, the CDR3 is TGTGCCAGCAGTTCTGTACAGTCACCCGGGGAGCTGTTTTTT. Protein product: CASSSVQSPGELFF.

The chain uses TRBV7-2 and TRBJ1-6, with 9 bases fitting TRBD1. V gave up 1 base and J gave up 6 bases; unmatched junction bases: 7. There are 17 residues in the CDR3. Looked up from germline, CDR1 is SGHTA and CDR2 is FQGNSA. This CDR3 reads CASSLGGTGPFNSPLHF. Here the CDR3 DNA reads TGTGCCAGCAGCTTAGGCGGGACAGGGCCATTTAATTCACCCCTCCACTTT.